This T cell receptor beta chain was recorded in a study of PD-L1 blockade in urothelial cancer. Study-level background: Blood analysis occurred 3 weeks (second dose) and 6 weeks after treatment start.

The protocol was immunoSEQ multiplex PCR, while the TCRdb copy is restricted to in-frame clones and leaves out a portion. The sample contains approximately 18,000 clones, approximately 80% of which appear only once. This sample's time point: peripheral blood 6 weeks after treatment start. Locally advanced or metastatic urothelial carcinoma was present in patients. CDR3 length: 15 amino acids. V was trimmed by 4 bases and J by 4 bases, leaving 13 bases between them. CDR1 and CDR2 from the germline V gene are SGHTA and FQGNSA. This clonotype was sampled from a man aged 45-65 years with urothelial cancer. The sample was PBMCs, taken around atezolizumab (anti-PD-L1) treatment. The J gene is TRBJ2-2, the V gene TRBV7-2, with D perhaps TRBD2 (6 bases). CDR3 bases: TGTGCCAGCAGCTCACCTGCGGGGCGCACCGGGGAGCTGTTTTTT. It codes for CASSSPAGRTGELFF.